Below, 22 T cell receptor beta chains from the same sample are listed, as sequenced in a study of CD8 T cells in Susac syndrome. After extraction with the RNeasy kit, roughly 0.5 to 1 ug of the RNA was reverse transcribed using random hexamers. TCRdb re-called the immunoSEQ multiplex PCR reads with MiXCR, one entry per CDR3 protein. The sample includes roughly 120,000 distinct CDR3 sequences, more than 85% seen only once; the top ten take roughly 0.31%. Sequencing input: CD8+ T cells from PBMCs. These receptors were taken from a human donor with multiple sclerosis.

The rearrangement uses TRBV7-8 and TRBJ2-7; D perhaps matches TRBD2 (5 bases). Germline-derived CDR1 and CDR2 are SGHVS and FQNEAQ. The V end lost 0 bases, the J end lost 5 bases, and 14 bases lay between the germline ends. This CDR3 is 15 amino acids long. This CDR3 is CASSLASLAQNEQYV. The CDR3 nucleotides are TGTGCCAGCAGCTTAGCGTCCCTAGCACAGAACGAGCAGTACGTC.

Turning to this clonotype: At one end the junction does not follow the germline gene, possibly because of a read error. The rearrangement links TRBV12-5 to TRBJ2-5; 11 positions agree with TRBD1. CDR1 LGHNT and CDR2 FRNRAP come from the germline V gene. The CDR3 has 15 residues. The DNA of the CDR3 is TGTGCTAGTGCTTTGGACGGGACAGGGGGAGAGACCCAGTACTTC. Translated: CASALDGTGGETQYF.

This chain connects TRBV27 to TRBJ1-5, with unresolved D. This CDR3 is built from 14 residues. Trimming shortened V by 3 bases and J by 4 bases, and 10 bases separated the two germline ends. Germline V gene sequence: CDR1 MNHEY, CDR2 SMNVEV (reference sequence). CDR3 in DNA: TGTGCCAGCAGTTTTATCCGGACTAATCAGCCCCAGCATTTT. It specifies CASSFIRTNQPQHF.

The CDR3 is CASSLGVGNTEAFF. CDR3 nucleotides: TGTGCCAGCAGTTTAGGGGTGGGTAACACTGAAGCTTTCTTT. The V call is TRBV12-3 or TRBV12-4, the J call TRBJ1-1; D is unresolved. The V end lost 1 base, the J end lost 2 bases, and 8 bases lay between the germline ends. The CDR3 is made up of 14 amino acids.

V and J are TRBV7-6 and TRBJ1-4, with D perhaps TRBD1 (6 bases). Germline loops: CDR1 SGHVS, CDR2 FNYEAQ. The CDR3 length is 14 residues. V lost 2 bases and J 8 bases, leaving 12 bases between the germline ends. CDR3 residues: CASSLKRGDEKLFF. The CDR3 DNA is TGTGCCAGCAGCTTAAAAAGGGGGGACGAAAAACTGTTTTTT.

V and J are TRBV27 and TRBJ2-7; 9 nucleotides match TRBD1. With 4 bases clipped from V and 3 bases from J, the junction kept 1 base outside the gene matches. The CDR3 is 13 amino acids. Germline CDR1 reads MNHEY; CDR2 reads SMNVEV (reference sequence). In nucleotides, the CDR3 is TGTGCCAGCAGTTGGGGACAGGGCTACGAGCAGTACTTC. Translated, it gives CASSWGQGYEQYF.

V gene TRBV4-1 combines with J gene TRBJ2-4; a possible D gene is TRBD2 (5 bases). V gave up 1 base and J gave up 1 base, with 11 bases separating them. Germline V gene lookup returns CDR1 MGHRA and CDR2 YSYEKL. CDR3 size: 16 residues. This CDR3 is CASSQVGLAAKNIQYF. The CDR3 DNA reads TGCGCCAGCAGCCAAGTAGGGCTAGCTGCCAAAAACATTCAGTACTTC.

V and J are TRBV9 and TRBJ2-7, with 10 bases matching TRBD2. Trimming took 0 bases from V and 0 from J; bases not matched to a gene: 3. This CDR3 contains 16 residues. Germline V CDR1 and CDR2: SGDLS, YYNGEE. CDR3 DNA sequence: TGTGCCAGCAGCGTAGGGACTAGCGGTTACTCCTACGAGCAGTACTTC. This codes for CASSVGTSGYSYEQYF.

This rearrangement joins TRBV5-1 to TRBJ2-2; D assignment may be TRBD1 or TRBD2 (5 bases each). The V end was cut by 9 bases, the J end by 5 bases, with 11 bases between. There are 12 residues in the CDR3. CDR1 SGHRS and CDR2 YFSETQ come from the germline V gene. The CDR3 nucleotides are TGCGCCACCACGTGGGGGACCGGGGAGCTGTTTTTT. This codes for CATTWGTGELFF.

The V and J genes are TRBV30 and TRBJ2-1, with 7 bases aligning to TRBD1. Germline V gene sequence: CDR1 GTSNPN, CDR2 SVGIG (reference sequence). This CDR3 region has 14 residues. V lost 3 bases, J lost 5 bases, and 7 bases stayed unmatched. CDR3 protein: CAWRVRGTHNEQFF. CDR3 nucleotide sequence: TGTGCCTGGAGGGTCAGGGGGACACACAATGAGCAGTTCTTC.

This chain joins TRBV9 and TRBJ1-4, with D possibly being TRBD1 (5 bases). V lost 3 bases and J 7 bases, leaving 13 bases between the germline ends. The CDR3 loop spans 14 amino acids. In germline, CDR1 is SGDLS, CDR2 YYNGEE. CDR3: CASSGRQGGEKLFF. CDR3 DNA sequence: TGTGCCAGCAGCGGTCGGCAGGGCGGTGAAAAACTGTTTTTT. Based on the CDR3 plus reference TRBV9 and TRBJ1-4, the full variable domain is DSGVTQTPKHLITATGQRVTLRCSPRSGDLSVYWYQQSLDQGLQFLIQYYNGEERAKGNILERFSAQQFPDLHSELNLSSLELGDSALYFCASSGRQGGEKLFFGSGTQLSVL.

This rearrangement joins TRBV24-1 to TRBJ2-3, with 11 bases that match TRBD2. V lost 9 bases and J lost 0; bases outside the gene matches: 4. The CDR3 sequence is 15 residues long. Germline CDR1 and CDR2: KGHDR and SFDVKD. This chain's CDR3 is CATGSSGRSTDTQYF. The CDR3 nucleotides are TGTGCCACCGGGTCTAGCGGGAGGAGCACAGATACGCAGTATTTT.

This chain uses TRBV5-4 with TRBJ2-6; the match to TRBD1 covers 12 bases. With 3 bases clipped from V and 3 bases from J, the junction kept 19 bases outside the gene matches. Looked up from germline, CDR1 is SGHNT and CDR2 is YYREEE (reference sequence). The CDR3 consists of 22 residues. Written as DNA, the CDR3 is TGTGCCAGCAGCTCACTTGGCGGCCTCCGGGACAGGGGGCGATTTGGGGCCAACGTCCTGACTTTC. Translation gives CASSSLGGLRDRGRFGANVLTF. Filled out from reference TRBV5-4 and TRBJ2-6, the complete variable domain reads ETGVTQSPTHLIKTRGQQVTLRCSSQSGHNTVSWYQQALGQGPQFIFQYYREEENGRGNFPPRFSGLQFPNYSSELNVNALELDDSALYLCASSSLGGLRDRGRFGANVLTFGAGSRLTVL.

The rearrangement links TRBV11-2 to TRBJ2-1; 8 bases match TRBD2. Per the germline V gene, CDR1 is SGHAT and CDR2 is FQNNGV. Unmatched junction bases numbered 15, after V lost 6 bases and J lost 8 bases. The CDR3 is made up of 16 amino acids. The CDR3 loop reads CASSRPRGGREDEQFF. The CDR3 region has the DNA TGTGCCAGCAGTAGACCCCGGGGGGGCCGAGAAGATGAGCAGTTCTTC.

The V gene is TRBV19, the J gene TRBJ1-5; no definite D call. With 1 base removed from V and 7 bases from J, the gap between germline ends came to 11 bases. Germline V gene lookup returns CDR1 LNHDA and CDR2 SQIVND (reference sequence). The CDR3 length is 14 residues. DNA of the CDR3: TGTGCCAGTAGTATAGTACGGGGAGGGCAGCCCCAGCATTTT. As protein: CASSIVRGGQPQHF.

The gene calls are TRBV12-5 and TRBJ1-5, with a tentative D call TRBD1 (5 bases). Trimming left V 2 bases short and J 4 bases short, with 12 bases between. The germline gives CDR1 LGHNT, CDR2 FRNRAP. There are 15 residues in the CDR3. The CDR3 is CASGLSRVGNQPQHF. CDR3 nucleotides: TGTGCTAGTGGTTTGTCCAGGGTCGGGAATCAGCCCCAGCATTTT.

The chain links TRBV5-1 to TRBJ1-1; D gene uncertain. V was pared by 2 bases and J by 0 bases, with 8 bases between. This CDR3 contains 14 residues. Germline CDR1 is SGHRS and CDR2 is YFSETQ. The CDR3 sequence: CASSFFDMNTEAFF. CDR3 sequence (DNA): TGCGCCAGCAGCTTTTTCGACATGAACACTGAAGCTTTCTTT.

The V gene is TRBV2, the J gene TRBJ2-5; D is uncertain. This CDR3 has 16 amino acids. The ends were cut back, 3 bases at V and 2 bases at J, with 16 bases in the middle. The germline CDR1 and CDR2 sequences are SNHLY and FYNNEI. The CDR3 sequence is CASSDPLRRLQETQYF. CDR3 DNA sequence: TGTGCCAGCAGTGACCCTCTCCGACGCCTACAAGAGACCCAGTACTTC.

This chain links TRBV15 with TRBJ2-5; the D is unclear. The germline CDR1 and CDR2 sequences are LNHNV and YYDKDF (reference sequence). V lost 0 bases to trimming and J lost 2 bases, with 10 bases between them. This CDR3 spans 15 amino acids. DNA for the CDR3: TGTGCCACCAGCAGAGATCTGCAACCTCAAGAGACCCAGTACTTC. Translated, it gives CATSRDLQPQETQYF. Supplemented by reference TRBV15 and TRBJ2-5, the full variable domain reads DAMVIQNPRYQVTQFGKPVTLSCSQTLNHNVMYWYQQKSSQAPKLLFHYYDKDFNNEADTPDNFQSRRPNTSFCFLDIRSPGLGDTAMYLCATSRDLQPQETQYFGPGTRLLVL.

The chain employs TRBV19 and TRBJ2-1; either TRBD1 or TRBD2 may supply D (5 bases each). This CDR3 is built from 14 residues. From germline, CDR1 is LNHDA and CDR2 SQIVND (reference sequence). V lost 3 bases and J lost 5, with 11 bases in between. CDR3 bases: TGTGCCAGTAGTATGGCCGGGACCCACAATGAGCAGTTCTTC. As protein: CASSMAGTHNEQFF.

The CDR3: CASTPSRQTYEQYF. DNA of the CDR3: TGTGCCAGCACCCCCTCAAGGCAGACCTACGAGCAGTACTTC. The V and J genes are TRBV7-9 and TRBJ2-7; D is uncertain. The CDR3 spans 14 residues. V shed 7 bases and J shed 2 bases, with 15 bases lying between them. In germline, CDR1 is SEHNR, CDR2 FQNEAQ (reference sequence).

Here the CDR3 DNA reads TGCAGTGCTGGACCGGACAGCCGAAGGGTTGAAGCTTTCTTT. It is translated as CSAGPDSRRVEAFF. J is TRBJ1-1 and V is TRBV20-1; D is possibly TRBD1 (6 bases). V was shortened by 5 bases and J by 7 bases, with 20 bases between the two germline ends. The CDR3 has 14 residues. Per the germline V gene, CDR1 is DFQATT and CDR2 is SNEGSKA (reference sequence).